The 2 T cell receptor beta chains below all came from one sample that was sequenced in a study of blood T cell repertoires in COVID-19. Repertoires were generated with immunoSEQ multiplex PCR, while TCRdb's copy carries only in-frame clones and drops some. The table lists 180,000 or so clones, over 80% of them singletons, with under 15% in the top ten. The sequenced sample was PBMCs or T cells enriched from blood (not recorded which). The receptors were gathered from a woman in her sixties or seventies who had recovered from COVID-19.

The chain carries TRBV13 and TRBJ2-1; TRBD2 is a possible D gene (6 bases). The germline V gene encodes CDR1 PRHDT and CDR2 FYEKMQ (reference sequence). CDR3 length: 15 amino acids. Between the trimmed V and J ends, which lost 5 bases and 4 bases, there was a span of 15 bases. The CDR3 region is CASSLSGSGYNEQFF. The CDR3 region has the DNA TGTGCCAGCAGCCTTAGCGGTTCTGGGTACAATGAGCAGTTCTTC.

The chain uses TRBV19 and TRBJ1-1; D is perhaps TRBD1 (5 bases). The CDR3 contains 15 residues. Trimming stripped 2 bases from V and 0 bases from J, with 10 bases between. The germline V gene encodes CDR1 LNHDA and CDR2 SQIVND (reference sequence). This CDR3 reads CASSIRGSMNTEAFF. CDR3 nucleotide sequence: TGTGCCAGTAGTATAAGGGGAAGCATGAACACTGAAGCTTTCTTT.